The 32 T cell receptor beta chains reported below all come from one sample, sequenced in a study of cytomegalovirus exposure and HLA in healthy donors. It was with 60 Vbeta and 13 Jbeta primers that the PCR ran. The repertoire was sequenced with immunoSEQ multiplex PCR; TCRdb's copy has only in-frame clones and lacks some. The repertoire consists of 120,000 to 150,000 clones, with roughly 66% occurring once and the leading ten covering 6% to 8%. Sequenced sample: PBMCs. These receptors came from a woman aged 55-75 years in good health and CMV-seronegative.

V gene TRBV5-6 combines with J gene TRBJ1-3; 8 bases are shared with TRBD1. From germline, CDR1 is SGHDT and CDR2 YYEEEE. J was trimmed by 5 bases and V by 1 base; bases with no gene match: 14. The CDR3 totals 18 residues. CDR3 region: CASSLYWTGTGYRNTIYF. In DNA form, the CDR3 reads TGTGCCAGCAGCTTGTATTGGACCGGGACAGGATATAGAAACACCATATATTTT.

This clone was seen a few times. For the CDR3, the DNA is TGTGCCAGCAGCGTAGACGGTAGTCGCTACGAGCAGTACTTC. It yields the protein CASSVDGSRYEQYF. The rearrangement joins TRBV9 to TRBJ2-7, with D hard to call. CDR3 length equals 14 residues. Deletions cut 0 bases from V and 3 bases from J, with 10 bases between. CDR1 is SGDLS and CDR2 is YYNGEE in the germline V gene.

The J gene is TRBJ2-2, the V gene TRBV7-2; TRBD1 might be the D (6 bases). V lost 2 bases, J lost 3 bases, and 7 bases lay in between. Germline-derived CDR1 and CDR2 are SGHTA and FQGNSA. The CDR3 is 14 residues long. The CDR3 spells CASSLQGYTGELFF. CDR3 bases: TGTGCCAGCAGCTTACAGGGGTACACCGGGGAGCTGTTTTTT.

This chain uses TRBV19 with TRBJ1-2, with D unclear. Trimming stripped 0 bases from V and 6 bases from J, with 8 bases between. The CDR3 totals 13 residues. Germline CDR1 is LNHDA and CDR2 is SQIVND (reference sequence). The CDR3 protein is CASSIDRGNGYTF. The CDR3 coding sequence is TGTGCCAGTAGTATAGATCGGGGAAATGGCTACACCTTC.

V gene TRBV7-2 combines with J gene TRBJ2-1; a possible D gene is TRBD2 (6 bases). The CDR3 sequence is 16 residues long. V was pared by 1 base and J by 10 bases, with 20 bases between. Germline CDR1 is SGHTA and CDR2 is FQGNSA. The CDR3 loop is CASSLGRGIRTQEQFF. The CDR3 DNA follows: TGTGCCAGCAGCTTAGGACGCGGGATTCGGACCCAGGAGCAGTTCTTC. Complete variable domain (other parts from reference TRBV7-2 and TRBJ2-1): GAGVSQSPSNKVTEKGKDVELRCDPISGHTALYWYRQSLGQGLEFLIYFQGNSAPDKSGLPSDRFSAERTGGSVSTLTIQRTQQEDSAVYLCASSLGRGIRTQEQFFGPGTRLTVL.

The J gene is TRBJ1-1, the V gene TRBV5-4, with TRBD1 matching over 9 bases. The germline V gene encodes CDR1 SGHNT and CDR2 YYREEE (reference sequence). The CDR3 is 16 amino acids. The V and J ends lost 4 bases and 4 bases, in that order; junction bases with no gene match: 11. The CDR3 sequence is CASSGGQGSFITEAFF. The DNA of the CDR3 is TGTGCCAGCAGCGGGGGACAGGGTAGTTTTATCACTGAAGCTTTCTTT.

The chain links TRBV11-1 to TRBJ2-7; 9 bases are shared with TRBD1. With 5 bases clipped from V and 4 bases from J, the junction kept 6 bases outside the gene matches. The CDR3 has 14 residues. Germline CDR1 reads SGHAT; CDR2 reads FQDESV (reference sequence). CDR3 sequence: CASSNTGTGYEQYF. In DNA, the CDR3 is TGTGCCAGCAGCAACACCGGGACAGGGTACGAGCAGTACTTC.

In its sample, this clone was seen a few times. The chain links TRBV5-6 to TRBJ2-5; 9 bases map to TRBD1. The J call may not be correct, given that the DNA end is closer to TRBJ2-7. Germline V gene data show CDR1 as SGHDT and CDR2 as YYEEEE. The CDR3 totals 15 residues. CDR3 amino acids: CASSKPGQGLYEQYF. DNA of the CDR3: TGTGCCAGCAGTAAACCGGGACAGGGTCTATACGAGCAGTACTTC.

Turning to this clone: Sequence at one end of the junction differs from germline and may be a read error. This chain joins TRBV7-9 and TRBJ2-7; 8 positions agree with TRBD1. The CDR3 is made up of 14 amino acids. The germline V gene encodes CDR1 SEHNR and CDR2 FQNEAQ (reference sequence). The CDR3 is CSSSLAQGASEQYF. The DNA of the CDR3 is TGTTCCAGCAGCTTAGCGCAGGGGGCAAGCGAGCAGTACTTC.

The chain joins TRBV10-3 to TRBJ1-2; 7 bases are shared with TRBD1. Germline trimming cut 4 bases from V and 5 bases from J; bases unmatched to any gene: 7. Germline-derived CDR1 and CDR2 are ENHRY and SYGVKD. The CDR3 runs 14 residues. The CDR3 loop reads CAISGSGGQYGYTF. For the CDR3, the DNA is TGTGCCATCAGTGGGTCAGGGGGACAGTATGGCTACACCTTC.

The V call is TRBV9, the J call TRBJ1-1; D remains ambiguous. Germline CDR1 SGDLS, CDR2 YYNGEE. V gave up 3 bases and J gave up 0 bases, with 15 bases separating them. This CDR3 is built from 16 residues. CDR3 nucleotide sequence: TGTGCCAGCAGCGCCTTCGGAGCAAGTATGAACACTGAAGCTTTCTTT. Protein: CASSAFGASMNTEAFF.

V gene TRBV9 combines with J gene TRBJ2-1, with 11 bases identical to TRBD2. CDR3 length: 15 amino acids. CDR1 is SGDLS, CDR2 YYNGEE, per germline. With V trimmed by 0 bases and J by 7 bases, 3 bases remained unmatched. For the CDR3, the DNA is TGTGCCAGCAGCGTAGGTAGCGGGAGGGGGAATGAGCAGTTCTTC. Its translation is CASSVGSGRGNEQFF.

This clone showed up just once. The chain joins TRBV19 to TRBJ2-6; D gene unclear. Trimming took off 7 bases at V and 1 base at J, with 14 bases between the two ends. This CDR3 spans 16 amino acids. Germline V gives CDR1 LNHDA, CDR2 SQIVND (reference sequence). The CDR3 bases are TGTGCCAGTACAGACATACCCCTTTCTGGGGCCAACGTCCTGACTTTC. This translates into CASTDIPLSGANVLTF.

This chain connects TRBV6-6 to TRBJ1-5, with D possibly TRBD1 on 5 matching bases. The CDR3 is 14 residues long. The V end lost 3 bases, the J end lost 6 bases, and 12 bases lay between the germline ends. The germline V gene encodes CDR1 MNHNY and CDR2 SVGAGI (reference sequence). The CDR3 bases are TGTGCCAGCAGTTATGGACAACTTTCTCAGCCCCAGCATTTT. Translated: CASSYGQLSQPQHF.

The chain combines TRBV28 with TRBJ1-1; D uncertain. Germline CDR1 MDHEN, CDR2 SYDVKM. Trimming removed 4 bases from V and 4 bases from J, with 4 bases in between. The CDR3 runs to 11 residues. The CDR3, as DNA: TGTGCCAGCAGTTCGTTCACTGAAGCTTTCTTT. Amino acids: CASSSFTEAFF.

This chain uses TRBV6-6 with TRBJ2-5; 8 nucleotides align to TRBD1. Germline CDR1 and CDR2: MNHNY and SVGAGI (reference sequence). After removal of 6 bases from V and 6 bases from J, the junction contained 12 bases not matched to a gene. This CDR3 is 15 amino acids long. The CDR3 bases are TGTGCCAGCAGACCTCTGACAGGGGATTTAAAGACCCAGTACTTC. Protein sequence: CASRPLTGDLKTQYF.

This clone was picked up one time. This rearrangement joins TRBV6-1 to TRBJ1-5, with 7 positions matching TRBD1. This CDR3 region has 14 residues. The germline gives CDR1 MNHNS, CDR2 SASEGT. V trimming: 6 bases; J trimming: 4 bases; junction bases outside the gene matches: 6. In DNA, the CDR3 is TGTGCCAGCAGGTCACAGGGGATGAATCAGCCCCAGCATTTT. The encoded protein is CASRSQGMNQPQHF.

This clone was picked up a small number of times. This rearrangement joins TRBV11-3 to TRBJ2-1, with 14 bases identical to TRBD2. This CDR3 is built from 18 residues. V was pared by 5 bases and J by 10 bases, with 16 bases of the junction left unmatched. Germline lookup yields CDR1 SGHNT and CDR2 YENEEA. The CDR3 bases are TGTGCCAGCAGCCTCGGGACTAGCGGGGGCCCCTTCGTTAGGGAGCAGTTCTTC. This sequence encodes CASSLGTSGGPFVREQFF.

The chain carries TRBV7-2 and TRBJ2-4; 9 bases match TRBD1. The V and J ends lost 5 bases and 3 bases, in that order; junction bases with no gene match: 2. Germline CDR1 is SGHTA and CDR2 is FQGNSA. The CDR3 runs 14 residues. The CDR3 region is CASSPTGGKNIQYF. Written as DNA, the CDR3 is TGTGCCAGCAGCCCGACAGGGGGCAAAAACATTCAGTACTTC. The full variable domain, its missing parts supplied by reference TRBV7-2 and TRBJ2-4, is GAGVSQSPSNKVTEKGKDVELRCDPISGHTALYWYRQSLGQGLEFLIYFQGNSAPDKSGLPSDRFSAERTGGSVSTLTIQRTQQEDSAVYLCASSPTGGKNIQYFGAGTRLSVL.

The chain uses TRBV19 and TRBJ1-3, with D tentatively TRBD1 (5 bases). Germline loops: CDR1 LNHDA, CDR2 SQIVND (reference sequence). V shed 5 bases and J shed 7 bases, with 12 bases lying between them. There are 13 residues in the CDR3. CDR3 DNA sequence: TGTGCCAGTAGTGAAAGGGGCTCGAACACCATATATTTT. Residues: CASSERGSNTIYF.

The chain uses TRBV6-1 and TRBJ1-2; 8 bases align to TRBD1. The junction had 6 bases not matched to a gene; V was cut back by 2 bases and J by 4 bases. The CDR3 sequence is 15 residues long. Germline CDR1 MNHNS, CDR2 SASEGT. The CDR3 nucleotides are TGTGCCAGCAGTGAACCGGACAGGGTGACCTATGGCTACACCTTC. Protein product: CASSEPDRVTYGYTF.

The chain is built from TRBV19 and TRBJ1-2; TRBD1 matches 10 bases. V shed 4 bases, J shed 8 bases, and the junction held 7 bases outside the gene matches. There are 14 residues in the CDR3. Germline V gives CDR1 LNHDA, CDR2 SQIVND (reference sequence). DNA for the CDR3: TGTGCCAGTAGTACCCGGGACAGGGGAAGGGGCTACACCTTC. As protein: CASSTRDRGRGYTF.

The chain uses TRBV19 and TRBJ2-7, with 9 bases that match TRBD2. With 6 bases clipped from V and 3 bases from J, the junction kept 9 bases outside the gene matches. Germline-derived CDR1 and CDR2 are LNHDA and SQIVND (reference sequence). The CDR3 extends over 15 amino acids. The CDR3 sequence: CASSPRTSDHYEQYF. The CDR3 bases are TGTGCCAGTAGCCCCCGGACTAGCGACCACTACGAGCAGTACTTC.

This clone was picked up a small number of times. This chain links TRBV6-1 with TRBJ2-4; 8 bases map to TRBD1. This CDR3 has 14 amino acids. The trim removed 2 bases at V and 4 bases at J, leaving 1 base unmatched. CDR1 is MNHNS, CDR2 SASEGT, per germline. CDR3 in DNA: TGTGCCAGCAGTGAAAGGACAGGGAAAAACATTCAGTACTTC. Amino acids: CASSERTGKNIQYF.

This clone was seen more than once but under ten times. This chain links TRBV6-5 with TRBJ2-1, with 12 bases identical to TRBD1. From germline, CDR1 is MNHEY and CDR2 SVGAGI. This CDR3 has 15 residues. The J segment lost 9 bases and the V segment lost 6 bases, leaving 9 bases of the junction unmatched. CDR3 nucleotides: TGTGCCAGCAGCCCTCGGGGACAGGGGGCAAGTGAGCAGTTCTTC. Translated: CASSPRGQGASEQFF.

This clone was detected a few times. CDR3 nucleotide sequence: TGTGCCAGCACCCTAGGACAGGGGGCTGCTGGCTACACCTTC. Translated, it gives CASTLGQGAAGYTF. This chain uses TRBV6-5 with TRBJ1-2; TRBD1 agrees at 11 bases. With 7 bases clipped from V and 7 bases from J, the junction kept 8 bases outside the gene matches. The V gene's germline CDR1 is MNHEY and CDR2 SVGAGI. This CDR3 region has 14 residues.

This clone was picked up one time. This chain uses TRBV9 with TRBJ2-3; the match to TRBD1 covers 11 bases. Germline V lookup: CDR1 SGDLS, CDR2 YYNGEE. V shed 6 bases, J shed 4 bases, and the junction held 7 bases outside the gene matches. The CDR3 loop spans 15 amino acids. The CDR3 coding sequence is TGTGCCAGCACTCCGGGACAGGGGGTTGCAGATACGCAGTATTTT. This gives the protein CASTPGQGVADTQYF.

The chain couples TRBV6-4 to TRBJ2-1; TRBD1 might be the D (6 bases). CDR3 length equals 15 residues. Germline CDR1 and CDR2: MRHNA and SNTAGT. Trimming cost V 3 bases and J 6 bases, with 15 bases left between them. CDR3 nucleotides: TGTGCCAGCAGTGAACAGGGCGGGTATGTCAATGAGCAGTTCTTC. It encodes CASSEQGGYVNEQFF.

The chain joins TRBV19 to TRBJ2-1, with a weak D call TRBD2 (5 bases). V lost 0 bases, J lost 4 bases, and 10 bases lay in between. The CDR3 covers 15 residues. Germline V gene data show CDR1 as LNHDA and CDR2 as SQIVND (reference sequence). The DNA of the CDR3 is TGTGCCAGTAGTATAGATCGTCGGGGATACAATGAGCAGTTCTTC. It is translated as CASSIDRRGYNEQFF.

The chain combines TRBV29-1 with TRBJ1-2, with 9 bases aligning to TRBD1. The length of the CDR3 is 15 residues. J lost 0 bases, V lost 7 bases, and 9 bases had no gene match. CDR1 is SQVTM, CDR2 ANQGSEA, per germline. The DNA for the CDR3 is TGCAGCGCCCCGGGACAGGGAAACGCTAACTATGGCTACACCTTC. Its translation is CSAPGQGNANYGYTF.

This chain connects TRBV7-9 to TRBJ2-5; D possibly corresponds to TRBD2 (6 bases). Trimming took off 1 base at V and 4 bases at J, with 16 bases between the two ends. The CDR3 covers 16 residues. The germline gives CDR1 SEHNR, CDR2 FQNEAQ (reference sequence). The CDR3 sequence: CASSLVLVLEGETQYF. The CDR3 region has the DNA TGTGCCAGCAGCTTAGTCTTGGTTTTGGAGGGAGAGACCCAGTACTTC.

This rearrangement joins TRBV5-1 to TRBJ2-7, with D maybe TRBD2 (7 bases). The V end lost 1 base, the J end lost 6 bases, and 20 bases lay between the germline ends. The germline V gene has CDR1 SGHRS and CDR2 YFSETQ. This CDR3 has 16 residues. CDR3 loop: CASSLSPGGQASEQYF. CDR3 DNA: TGCGCCAGCAGCTTGTCTCCGGGGGGCCAAGCCTCCGAGCAGTACTTC.